This T cell receptor (beta chain) comes out of a study of T cell changes during pregnancy in multiple sclerosis. Sequencing used immunoSEQ multiplex PCR; TCRdb keeps in-frame clones, though not all of them. The table lists about 62,000 clones, 80% to 90% of them singletons, with 2% to 3% in the top ten. V was trimmed by 4 bases and J by 6 bases, leaving 12 bases between them. CDR3 length equals 13 residues. Per the germline V gene, CDR1 is MGHDK and CDR2 is SYGVNS. This clonotype originated in a female donor with multiple sclerosis, enrolled in a pregnancy study. Specimen: peripheral blood, collected in the first trimester of pregnancy. V and J are TRBV25-1 and TRBJ1-1; D is perhaps TRBD1 (6 bases). In DNA form, the CDR3 reads TGTGCCAGCAGTGGAAACAGGGCCCCTGAAGCTTTCTTT. The encoded protein is CASSGNRAPEAFF.